These 25 T cell receptor beta chains came from one sample sequenced in a study of blood T cells in healthy people across ages. Primers used in a second PCR of about 6 to 11 cycles were a sample-barcoded 5' primer and a J-beta primer mix. In TCRdb, the 5' RACE reads were re-called with MiXCR into one record per CDR3 protein. The repertoire holds about 1.8 million distinct CDR3 sequences, with around 48% as singletons. Sequences were obtained from blood. The receptors originated from a woman aged 40 to 50 in good health.

In its sample, this clonotype was seen a few times. The rearrangement joins TRBV7-2 to TRBJ2-1; D may match TRBD1 or TRBD2 (5 bases each). The V gene lost 0 bases and the J gene lost 8 bases, with 23 bases spanning the gap. This CDR3 has 18 amino acids. Germline V gene lookup returns CDR1 SGHTA and CDR2 FQGNSA. Written as DNA, the CDR3 is TGTGCCAGCAGCTTAGCGCCGGTTGGGGGTTGGGCGTTCTATGAGCAGTTCTTC. It codes for CASSLAPVGGWAFYEQFF.

This clonotype has at least ten counts. The V gene is TRBV7-2, the J gene TRBJ2-5, with no clear D. The germline gives CDR1 SGHTA, CDR2 FQGNSA. CDR3 size: 13 residues. V was clipped by 2 bases and J by 2 bases, with 6 bases between them. As DNA, the CDR3 is TGTGCCAGCAGCTTAAGGCCACAAGAGACCCAGTACTTC. Protein product: CASSLRPQETQYF.

The V call is TRBV7-9, the J call TRBJ1-4, with D possibly matching TRBD1 (6 bases). The germline CDR1 and CDR2 sequences are SEHNR and FQNEAQ (reference sequence). V was shortened by 6 bases and J by 1 base, with 9 bases between the two germline ends. The CDR3 consists of 14 residues. CDR3 sequence reads: CASRQGGTNEKLFF. The CDR3 nucleotides are TGTGCCAGCAGACAAGGGGGAACTAATGAAAAACTGTTTTTT.

The rearrangement joins TRBV29-1 to TRBJ1-2; D call uncertain. With 2 bases removed from V and 0 bases from J, the gap between germline ends came to 10 bases. Germline V lookup: CDR1 SQVTM, CDR2 ANQGSEA. There are 14 residues in the CDR3. This chain's CDR3 is CSVETAGPNYGYTF. DNA of the CDR3: TGCAGCGTTGAAACGGCAGGTCCTAACTATGGCTACACCTTC.

The chain combines TRBV6-5 with TRBJ1-1; tentative D call: TRBD1 (5 bases). Germline V lookup: CDR1 MNHEY, CDR2 SVGAGI. The CDR3 loop spans 16 amino acids. The V end was cut by 1 base, the J end by 4 bases, with 16 bases between. The CDR3 reads CASSYLLGAQGTEAFF. The CDR3 DNA sequence: TGTGCCAGCAGTTACTTGCTCGGGGCCCAGGGCACTGAAGCTTTCTTT.

V usage is TRBV29-1 and J usage is TRBJ2-5; D gene unclear. Germline V lookup: CDR1 SQVTM, CDR2 ANQGSEA. Trimming stripped 7 bases from V and 0 bases from J, with 9 bases between. The CDR3 has 12 residues. Here the CDR3 reads CSGRMYQETQYF. The DNA for the CDR3 is TGCAGCGGCCGGATGTACCAAGAGACCCAGTACTTC.

This chain's CDR3 is CSAVAPWRSSYNEQFF. The DNA of the CDR3 is TGCAGTGCTGTGGCCCCCTGGCGGAGCTCCTACAATGAGCAGTTCTTC. This sequence joins TRBV20-1 and TRBJ2-1; no clear D. The CDR3 loop spans 16 amino acids. V gave up 5 bases and J gave up 0 bases, with 17 bases separating them. CDR1 and CDR2 from the germline V gene are DFQATT and SNEGSKA (reference sequence).

This clonotype was seen a few times. The chain employs TRBV5-1 and TRBJ2-7, with 10 bases lining up with TRBD1. CDR1 and CDR2 from the germline V gene are SGHRS and YFSETQ. Trimming took 5 bases from V and 6 from J; bases not matched to a gene: 2. CDR3 size: 12 residues. The CDR3 here is CASRRTGGEQYF. The CDR3 DNA follows: TGCGCCAGCAGGAGGACAGGGGGCGAGCAGTACTTC.

This rearrangement joins TRBV12-3 or TRBV12-4 to TRBJ2-4, with D possibly matching TRBD2 (5 bases). V gave up 3 bases and J gave up 0 bases, with 15 bases separating them. This CDR3 has 17 residues. The chain's CDR3 is CASSFSDLALAKNIQYF. The CDR3 nucleotides are TGTGCCAGCAGTTTCTCGGACTTAGCTCTAGCCAAAAACATTCAGTACTTC.

This clonotype was seen more than once but under ten times. The rearrangement uses TRBV6-6 and TRBJ2-3, with 9 bases that match TRBD2. This CDR3 is 15 amino acids long. The germline V gene has CDR1 MNHNY and CDR2 SVGAGI (reference sequence). With V trimmed by 4 bases and J by 5 bases, 7 bases remained unmatched. CDR3 DNA: TGTGCCAGCAGTTCCGGGACTAGCTCTAGAGATACGCAGTATTTT. Its translation: CASSSGTSSRDTQYF.

This clonotype was counted between two and nine times. An end of the junction differs from the germline gene, which may be a read error. The chain joins TRBV7-9 to TRBJ2-7, with 9 bases matching TRBD2. The CDR3 loop spans 14 amino acids. CDR1 SEHNR and CDR2 FQNEAQ come from the germline V gene (reference sequence). CDR3 sequence: CASSLAGLLYEQYF. For the CDR3, the DNA is TGTGCCAGCAGCCTAGCGGGGTTGCTTTACGAGCAGTACTTC.

The rearrangement links TRBV7-2 to TRBJ2-1, with a tentative D call TRBD1 (6 bases). Trimming stripped 0 bases from V and 10 bases from J, with 10 bases between. There are 13 residues in the CDR3. Germline assignment: CDR1 SGHTA and CDR2 FQGNSA. The CDR3 region has the DNA TGTGCCAGCAGCTTAGCGGTGGGGGCCGAGCAGTTCTTC. Translated: CASSLAVGAEQFF.

V gene TRBV24-1 combines with J gene TRBJ2-3; D is unclear. The CDR3 covers 16 residues. In germline, CDR1 is KGHDR, CDR2 SFDVKD. Trimming cost V 3 bases and J 1 base, with 13 bases left between them. CDR3 sequence: CATSDPRSPGTDTQYF. Here the CDR3 DNA reads TGTGCCACCAGTGATCCCCGCTCGCCGGGCACAGATACGCAGTATTTT.

The chain has TRBV7-9 and TRBJ1-6, with a possible D match to TRBD1 (5 bases). With 4 bases removed from V and 10 bases from J, the gap between germline ends came to 11 bases. This CDR3 spans 13 amino acids. Looked up from germline, CDR1 is SEHNR and CDR2 is FQNEAQ (reference sequence). CDR3 in amino acids: CASSYSGISPLHF. The CDR3 DNA follows: TGTGCCAGCAGCTATTCAGGGATCTCACCCCTCCACTTT.

This clonotype occurred a few times. The gene calls are TRBV5-1 and TRBJ1-1; TRBD1 matches at 8 bases. The CDR3 spans 15 residues. Losses at the gene ends were 4 bases for V and 1 base for J; bases not matched to a gene: 6. From germline, CDR1 is SGHRS and CDR2 YFSETQ. This CDR3 reads CASSKGQGPNTEAFF. The CDR3 DNA reads TGCGCCAGCAGCAAAGGACAGGGCCCGAACACTGAAGCTTTCTTT.

The V gene is TRBV13, the J gene TRBJ2-3, with D perhaps TRBD2 (5 bases). Germline loops: CDR1 PRHDT, CDR2 FYEKMQ (reference sequence). Deletions cut 8 bases from V and 2 bases from J, with 14 bases between. This CDR3 contains 14 residues. CDR3 in amino acids: CASYRADDTDTQYF. In nucleotides, the CDR3 is TGTGCCAGCTACCGAGCGGACGACACAGATACGCAGTATTTT.

This clonotype was seen more than once but under ten times. The chain has TRBV7-2 and TRBJ2-3; 13 bases are a match to TRBD2. CDR3 length: 17 residues. The V gene's germline CDR1 is SGHTA and CDR2 FQGNSA. V lost 5 bases, J lost 1 base, and 6 bases stayed unmatched. CDR3 coding DNA: TGTGCCAGCAGCCGCCGCGGGACTAGCGGGGGCACAGATACGCAGTATTTT. This translates into CASSRRGTSGGTDTQYF.

The chain has TRBV5-4 and TRBJ2-3; 9 positions agree with TRBD1. The germline V gene has CDR1 SGHNT and CDR2 YYREEE (reference sequence). J was trimmed by 5 bases and V by 4 bases; bases with no gene match: 5. This CDR3 has 14 amino acids. The CDR3 reads CASSKGQGRDTQYF. The CDR3 nucleotides read TGTGCCAGCAGCAAAGGACAGGGGAGAGATACGCAGTATTTT.

The sample holds a few counts of this clonotype. The rearrangement uses TRBV29-1 and TRBJ2-7; weak D call: TRBD2 (6 bases). The CDR3 has 12 amino acids. Trimming removed 3 bases at V and 3 bases at J, with 9 bases between. The germline V gene encodes CDR1 SQVTM and CDR2 ANQGSEA. The CDR3 sequence is CSVESGVYEQYF. In DNA form, the CDR3 reads TGCAGCGTTGAGTCGGGGGTCTACGAGCAGTACTTC.

Only a few counts were recorded for this clonotype. The genes are TRBV3-1 and TRBJ2-6; D unclear. The V gene lost 7 bases and the J gene lost 0 bases, with 16 bases spanning the gap. The germline V gene encodes CDR1 LGHDT and CDR2 YNNKEL (reference sequence). The CDR3 extends over 17 amino acids. The CDR3 DNA is TGTGCCAGCACGCTATGGATAGCCAACTCTGGGGCCAACGTCCTGACTTTC. It codes for CASTLWIANSGANVLTF.

This clonotype was counted a few times. The chain is built from TRBV12-3 or TRBV12-4 and TRBJ2-3; the match to TRBD1 covers 7 bases. J gave up 7 bases and V 5 bases, and 15 bases lay outside the gene matches. CDR3 length equals 16 residues. The CDR3 loop reads CASSPNRGVSVNTQYF. For the CDR3, the DNA is TGTGCCAGCAGTCCTAACAGGGGCGTTTCGGTGAATACGCAGTATTTT.

CDR3 residues: CASSQDLTGVKDTQYF. Written as DNA, the CDR3 is TGCGCCAGCAGCCAAGATCTGACAGGGGTTAAAGATACGCAGTATTTT. The chain employs TRBV4-3 and TRBJ2-3; TRBD1 matches 8 bases. CDR1 is LGHNA and CDR2 is YSLEER in the germline V gene. The CDR3 sequence is 16 residues long. The V and J ends lost 0 bases and 5 bases, in that order; junction bases with no gene match: 7.

This clonotype turned up a few times. The J gene is TRBJ2-5, the V gene TRBV7-3; D is perhaps TRBD1 (6 bases). Germline V gives CDR1 SGHTA, CDR2 FQGTGA. The CDR3 sequence is 15 residues long. The V end lost 0 bases, the J end lost 2 bases, and 10 bases lay between the germline ends. CDR3: CASSLTGTRQETQYF. The CDR3, as DNA: TGTGCCAGCAGCTTAACCGGGACACGACAAGAGACCCAGTACTTC.

This clonotype was counted a few times. This chain uses TRBV27 with TRBJ1-2, with D tentatively TRBD1 (6 bases). This CDR3 comprises 13 residues. V was trimmed by 2 bases and J by 5 bases, leaving 9 bases between them. Germline CDR1 and CDR2: MNHEY and SMNVEV (reference sequence). CDR3 DNA: TGTGCCAGCAGTTTAAACAGGGCGTATGGCTACACCTTC. Its translation is CASSLNRAYGYTF.

With regard to this clonotype: The junction departs from the called germline gene at one end, perhaps through a read error. The chain links TRBV9 to TRBJ2-1; TRBD2 agrees at 7 bases. The CDR3 consists of 14 residues. The V gene's germline CDR1 is SGDLS and CDR2 YYNGEE. The CDR3 region is CASSVDVGGNGQFF. The CDR3 DNA sequence: TGTGCCAGCAGCGTAGACGTGGGAGGGAATGGGCAGTTCTTC.